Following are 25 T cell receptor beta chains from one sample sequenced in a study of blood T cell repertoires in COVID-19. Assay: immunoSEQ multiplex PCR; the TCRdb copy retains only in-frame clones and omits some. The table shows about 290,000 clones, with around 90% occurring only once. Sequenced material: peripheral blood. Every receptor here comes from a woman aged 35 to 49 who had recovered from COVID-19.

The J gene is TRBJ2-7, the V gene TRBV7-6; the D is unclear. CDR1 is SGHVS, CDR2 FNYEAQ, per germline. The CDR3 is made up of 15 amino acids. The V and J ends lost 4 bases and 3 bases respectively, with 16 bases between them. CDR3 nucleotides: TGTGCCAGCAGCTCCCAAGCAGGCAACAACTACGAGCAGTACTTC. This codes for CASSSQAGNNYEQYF.

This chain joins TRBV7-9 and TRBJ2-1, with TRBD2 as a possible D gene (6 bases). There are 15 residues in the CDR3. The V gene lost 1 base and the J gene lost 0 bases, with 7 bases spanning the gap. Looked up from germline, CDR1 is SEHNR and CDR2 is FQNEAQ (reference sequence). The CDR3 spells CASSLDSGSYNEQFF. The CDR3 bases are TGTGCCAGCAGCTTAGATAGCGGCTCCTACAATGAGCAGTTCTTC.

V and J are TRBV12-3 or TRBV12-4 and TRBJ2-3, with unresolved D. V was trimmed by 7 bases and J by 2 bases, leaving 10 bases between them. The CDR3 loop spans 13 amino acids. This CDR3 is CASKKENTDTQYF. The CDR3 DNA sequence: TGTGCCAGCAAGAAAGAGAACACAGATACGCAGTATTTT.

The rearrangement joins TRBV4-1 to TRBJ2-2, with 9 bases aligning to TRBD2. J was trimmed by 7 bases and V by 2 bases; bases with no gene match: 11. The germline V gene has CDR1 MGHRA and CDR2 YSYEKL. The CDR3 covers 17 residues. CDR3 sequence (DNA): TGCGCCAGCAGCCAAATAGGCGGGAGGGAAAGAGGCGGGGAGCTGTTTTTT. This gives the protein CASSQIGGRERGGELFF.

The chain's CDR3 is CASSSDRAQRGVYEQYF. The CDR3 nucleotides are TGCGCCAGCAGTTCCGACAGGGCCCAGCGGGGGGTCTACGAGCAGTACTTC. The genes are TRBV10-2 and TRBJ2-7; the match to TRBD2 covers 9 bases. With 5 bases clipped from V and 3 bases from J, the junction kept 14 bases outside the gene matches. The CDR3 is made up of 17 amino acids. The V gene's germline CDR1 is WSHSY and CDR2 SAAADI.

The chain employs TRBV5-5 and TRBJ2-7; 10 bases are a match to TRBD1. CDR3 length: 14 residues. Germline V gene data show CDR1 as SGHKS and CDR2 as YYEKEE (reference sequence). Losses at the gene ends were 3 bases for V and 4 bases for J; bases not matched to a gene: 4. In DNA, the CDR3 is TGTGCCAGCAGCTGGGACAGGGGAGGGTACGAGCAGTACTTC. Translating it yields CASSWDRGGYEQYF.

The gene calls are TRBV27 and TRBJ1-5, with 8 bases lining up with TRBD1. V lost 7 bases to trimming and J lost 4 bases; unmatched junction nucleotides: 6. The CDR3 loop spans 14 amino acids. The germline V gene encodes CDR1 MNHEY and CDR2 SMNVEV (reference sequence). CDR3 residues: CASTPGGPNQPQHF. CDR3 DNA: TGTGCCAGCACGCCAGGGGGCCCTAATCAGCCCCAGCATTTT.

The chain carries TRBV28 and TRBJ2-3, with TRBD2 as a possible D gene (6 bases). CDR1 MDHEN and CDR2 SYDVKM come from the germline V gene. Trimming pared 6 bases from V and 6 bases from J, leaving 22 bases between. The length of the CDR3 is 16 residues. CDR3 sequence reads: CASSPAGGDHMDTQYF. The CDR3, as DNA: TGTGCCAGCAGCCCCGCCGGCGGGGACCACATGGATACGCAGTATTTT.

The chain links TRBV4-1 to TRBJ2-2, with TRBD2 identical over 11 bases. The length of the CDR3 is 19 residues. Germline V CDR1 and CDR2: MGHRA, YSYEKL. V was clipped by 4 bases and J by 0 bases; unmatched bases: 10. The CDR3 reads CASSLYTGTSGANTGELFF. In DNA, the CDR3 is TGCGCCAGCAGCCTATATACCGGGACTAGCGGTGCGAACACCGGGGAGCTGTTTTTT.

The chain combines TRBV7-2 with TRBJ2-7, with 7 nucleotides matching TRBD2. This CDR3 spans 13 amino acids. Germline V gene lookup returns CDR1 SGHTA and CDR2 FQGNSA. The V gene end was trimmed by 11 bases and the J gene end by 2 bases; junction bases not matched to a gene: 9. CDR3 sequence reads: CAVRSAGTYEQYF. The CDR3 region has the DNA TGTGCCGTCCGATCAGCGGGAACCTACGAGCAGTACTTC.

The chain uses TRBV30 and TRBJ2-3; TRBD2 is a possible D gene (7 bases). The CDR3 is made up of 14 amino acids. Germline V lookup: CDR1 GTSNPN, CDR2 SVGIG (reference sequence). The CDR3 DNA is TGTGCTGTGGGGGCGGGGGCGAGCACAGATACGCAGTATTTT. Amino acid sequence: CAVGAGASTDTQYF.

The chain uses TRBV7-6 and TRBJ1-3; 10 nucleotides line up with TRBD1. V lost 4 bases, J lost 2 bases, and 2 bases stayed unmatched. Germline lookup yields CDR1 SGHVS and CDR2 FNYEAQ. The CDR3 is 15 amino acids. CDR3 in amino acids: CASSSGTGAGNTIYF. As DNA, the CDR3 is TGTGCCAGCAGCTCCGGGACAGGGGCTGGAAACACCATATATTTT.

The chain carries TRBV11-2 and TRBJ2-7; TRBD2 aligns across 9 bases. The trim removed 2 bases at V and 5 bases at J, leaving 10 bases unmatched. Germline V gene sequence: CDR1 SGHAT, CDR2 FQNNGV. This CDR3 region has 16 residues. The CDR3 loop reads CASSLSFSGSSHEQYF. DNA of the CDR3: TGTGCCAGCAGCTTAAGTTTTAGCGGGAGTAGTCACGAGCAGTACTTC.

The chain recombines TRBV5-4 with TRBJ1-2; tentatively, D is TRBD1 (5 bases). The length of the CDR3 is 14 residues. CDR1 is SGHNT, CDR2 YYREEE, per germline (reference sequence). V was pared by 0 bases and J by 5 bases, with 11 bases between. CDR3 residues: CASSLDDSFYGYTF. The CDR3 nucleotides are TGTGCCAGCAGCTTGGACGACAGTTTTTATGGCTACACCTTC.

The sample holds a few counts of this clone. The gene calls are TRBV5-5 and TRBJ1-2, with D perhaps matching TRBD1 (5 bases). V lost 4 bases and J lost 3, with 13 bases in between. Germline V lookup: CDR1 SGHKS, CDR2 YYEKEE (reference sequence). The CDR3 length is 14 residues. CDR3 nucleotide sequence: TGTGCCAGCAGCCCCGGGCAAGGGGACTATGGCTACACCTTC. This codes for CASSPGQGDYGYTF.

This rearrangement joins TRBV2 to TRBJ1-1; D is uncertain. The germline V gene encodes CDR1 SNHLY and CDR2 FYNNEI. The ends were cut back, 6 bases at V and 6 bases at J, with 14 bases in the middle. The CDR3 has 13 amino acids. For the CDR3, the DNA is TGTGCCAGCAGAAGCCTAAGGAGCCCTGAAGCTTTCTTT. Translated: CASRSLRSPEAFF.

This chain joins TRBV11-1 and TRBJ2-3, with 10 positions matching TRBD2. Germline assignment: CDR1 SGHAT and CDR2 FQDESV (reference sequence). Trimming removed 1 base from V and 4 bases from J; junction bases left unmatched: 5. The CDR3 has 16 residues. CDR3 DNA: TGTGCCAGCAGCTTAGTGTCTAGCGGGAGTTCAGATACGCAGTATTTT. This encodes CASSLVSSGSSDTQYF.

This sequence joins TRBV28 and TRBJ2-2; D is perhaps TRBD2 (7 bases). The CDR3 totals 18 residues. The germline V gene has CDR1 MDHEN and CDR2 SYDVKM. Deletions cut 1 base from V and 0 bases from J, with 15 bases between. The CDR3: CASSLFSGGNANTGELFF. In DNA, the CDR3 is TGTGCCAGCAGTTTATTTTCGGGGGGCAACGCGAACACCGGGGAGCTGTTTTTT.

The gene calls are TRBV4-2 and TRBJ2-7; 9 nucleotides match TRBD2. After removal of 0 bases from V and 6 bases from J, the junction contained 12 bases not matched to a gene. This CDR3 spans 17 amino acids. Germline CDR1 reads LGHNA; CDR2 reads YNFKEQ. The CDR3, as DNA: TGTGCCAGCAGCCAAGATTTTCCTAGCGGGACCTTCACCGAGCAGTACTTC. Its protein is CASSQDFPSGTFTEQYF.

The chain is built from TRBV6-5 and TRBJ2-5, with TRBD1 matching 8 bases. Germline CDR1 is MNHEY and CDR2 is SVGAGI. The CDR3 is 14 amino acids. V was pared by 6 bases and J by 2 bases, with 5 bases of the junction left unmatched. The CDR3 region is CASRPGQGQETQYF. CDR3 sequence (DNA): TGTGCCAGCAGACCTGGACAGGGACAAGAGACCCAGTACTTC.

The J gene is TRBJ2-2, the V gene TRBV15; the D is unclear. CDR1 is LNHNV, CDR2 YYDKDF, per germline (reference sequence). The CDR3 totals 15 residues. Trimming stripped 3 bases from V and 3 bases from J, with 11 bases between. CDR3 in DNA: TGTGCCACCAGCAGGCCCTTTGCGTACACCGGGGAGCTGTTTTTT. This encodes CATSRPFAYTGELFF.

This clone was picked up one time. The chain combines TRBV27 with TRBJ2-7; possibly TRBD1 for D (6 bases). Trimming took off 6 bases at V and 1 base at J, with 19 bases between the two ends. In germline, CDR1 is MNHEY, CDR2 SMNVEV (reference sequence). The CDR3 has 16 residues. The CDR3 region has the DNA TGTGCCAGCAGAACAACATACAGGGACCTTTCCTACGAGCAGTACTTC. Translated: CASRTTYRDLSYEQYF.

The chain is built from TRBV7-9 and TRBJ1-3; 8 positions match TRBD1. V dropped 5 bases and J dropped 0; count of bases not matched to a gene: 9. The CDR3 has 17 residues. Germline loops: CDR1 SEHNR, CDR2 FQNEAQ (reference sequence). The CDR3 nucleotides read TGTGCCAGCAGCCCGCTCGGACAGGGATTCTCTGGAAACACCATATATTTT. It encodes CASSPLGQGFSGNTIYF.

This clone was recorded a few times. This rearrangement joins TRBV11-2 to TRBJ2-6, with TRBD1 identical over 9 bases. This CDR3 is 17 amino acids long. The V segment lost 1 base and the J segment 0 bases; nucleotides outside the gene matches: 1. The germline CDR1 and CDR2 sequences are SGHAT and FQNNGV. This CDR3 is CASSLGTGDSGANVLTF. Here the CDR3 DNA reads TGTGCCAGCAGCTTAGGGACAGGGGACTCTGGGGCCAACGTCCTGACTTTC. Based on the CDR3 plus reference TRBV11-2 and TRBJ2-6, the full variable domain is EAGVAQSPRYKIIEKRQSVAFWCNPISGHATLYWYQQILGQGPKLLIQFQNNGVVDDSQLPKDRFSAERLKGVDSTLKIQPAKLEDSAVYLCASSLGTGDSGANVLTFGAGSRLTVL.

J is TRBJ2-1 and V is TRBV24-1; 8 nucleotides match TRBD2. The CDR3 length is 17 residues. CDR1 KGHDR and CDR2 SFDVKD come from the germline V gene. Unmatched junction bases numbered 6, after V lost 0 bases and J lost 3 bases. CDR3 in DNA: TGTGCCACCAGTGATTTGATGGCGGGGGGCGGCTACAATGAGCAGTTCTTC. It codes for CATSDLMAGGGYNEQFF.